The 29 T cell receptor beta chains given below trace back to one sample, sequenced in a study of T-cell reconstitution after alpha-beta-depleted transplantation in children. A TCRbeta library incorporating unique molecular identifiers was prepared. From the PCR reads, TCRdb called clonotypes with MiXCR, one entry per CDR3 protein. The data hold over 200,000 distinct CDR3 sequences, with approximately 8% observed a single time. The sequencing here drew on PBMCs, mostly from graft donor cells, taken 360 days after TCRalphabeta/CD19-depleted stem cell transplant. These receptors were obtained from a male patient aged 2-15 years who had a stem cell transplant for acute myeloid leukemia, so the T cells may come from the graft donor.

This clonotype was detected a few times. CDR3 sequence reads: CASALVAGAGEQFF. The CDR3 DNA reads TGTGCTAGTGCCCTGGTCGCGGGAGCTGGTGAGCAGTTCTTC. The rearrangement links TRBV12-5 to TRBJ2-1, with 7 bases fitting TRBD2. Germline V CDR1 and CDR2: LGHNT, FRNRAP. V shed 7 bases, J shed 9 bases, and the junction held 12 bases outside the gene matches. This CDR3 is built from 14 residues.

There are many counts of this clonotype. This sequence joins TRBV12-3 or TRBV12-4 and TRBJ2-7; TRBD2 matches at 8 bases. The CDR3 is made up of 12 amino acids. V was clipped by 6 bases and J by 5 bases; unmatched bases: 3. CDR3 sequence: CASSRGGHEQYV. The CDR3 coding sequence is TGTGCCAGCAGCCGGGGGGGTCACGAGCAGTACGTC.

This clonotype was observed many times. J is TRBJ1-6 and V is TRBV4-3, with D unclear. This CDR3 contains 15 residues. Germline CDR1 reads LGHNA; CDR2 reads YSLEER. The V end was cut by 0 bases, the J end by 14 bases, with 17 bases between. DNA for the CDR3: TGCGCCAGCAGCCAAGATGCGACGGGATCCGGGGCCCTCCACTTT. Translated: CASSQDATGSGALHF.

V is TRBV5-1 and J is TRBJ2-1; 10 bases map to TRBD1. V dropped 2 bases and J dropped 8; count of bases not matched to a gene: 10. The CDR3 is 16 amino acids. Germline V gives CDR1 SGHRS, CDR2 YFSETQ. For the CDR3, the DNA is TGCGCCAGCAGCTTTCTACCGGGACAGGGGATGGATGAGCAGTTCTTC. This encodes CASSFLPGQGMDEQFF. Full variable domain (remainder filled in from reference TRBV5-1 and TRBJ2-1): KAGVTQTPRYLIKTRGQQVTLSCSPISGHRSVSWYQQTPGQGLQFLFEYFSETQRNKGNFPGRFSGRQFSNSRSEMNVSTLELGDSALYLCASSFLPGQGMDEQFFGPGTRLTVL.

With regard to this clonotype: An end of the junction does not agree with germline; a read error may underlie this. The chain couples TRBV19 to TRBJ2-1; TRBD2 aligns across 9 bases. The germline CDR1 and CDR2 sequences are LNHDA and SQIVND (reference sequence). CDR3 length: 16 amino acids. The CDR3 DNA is TGTGCCACTAGTTTTGACAATAGCGGGAGTGGGAATGAGCAGTTCTTC. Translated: CATSFDNSGSGNEQFF.

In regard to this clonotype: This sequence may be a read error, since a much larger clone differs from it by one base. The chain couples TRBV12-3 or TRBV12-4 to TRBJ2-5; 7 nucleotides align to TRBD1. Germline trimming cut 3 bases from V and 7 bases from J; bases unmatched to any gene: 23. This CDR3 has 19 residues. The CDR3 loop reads CASSFWPGPDRVGEATQYF. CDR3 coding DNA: TGTGCCAGCAGTTTTTGGCCTGGGCCCGACAGGGTCGGTGAGGCGACCCAGTACTTC.

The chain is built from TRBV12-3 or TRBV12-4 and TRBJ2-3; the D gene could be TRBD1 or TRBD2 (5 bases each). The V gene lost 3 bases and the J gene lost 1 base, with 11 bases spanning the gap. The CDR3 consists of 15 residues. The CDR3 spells CASSFSGPRTDTQYF. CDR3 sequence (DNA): TGTGCCAGCAGTTTCTCGGGACCTCGCACAGATACGCAGTATTTT.

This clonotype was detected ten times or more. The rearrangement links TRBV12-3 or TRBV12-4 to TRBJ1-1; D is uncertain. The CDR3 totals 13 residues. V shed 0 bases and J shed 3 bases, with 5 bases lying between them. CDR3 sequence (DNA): TGTGCCAGCAGTTTAGCAGGAGACACTGAAGCTTTCTTT. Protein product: CASSLAGDTEAFF.

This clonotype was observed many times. DNA for the CDR3: TGTGCCAGCAGCTTAGCTAGGGGGGATACGCAGTATTTT. Protein product: CASSLARGDTQYF. The chain recombines TRBV7-8 with TRBJ2-3; D may be TRBD1 (6 bases). The CDR3 has 13 amino acids. Germline V gives CDR1 SGHVS, CDR2 FQNEAQ. The germline V and J ends were trimmed by 0 bases and 6 bases, with 7 bases remaining between them. Combining the CDR3 with reference TRBV7-8 and TRBJ2-3 gives the whole variable domain GAGVSQSPRYKVAKRGQDVALRCDPISGHVSLFWYQQALGQGPEFLTYFQNEAQLDKSGLPSDRFFAERPEGSVSTLKIQRTQQEDSAVYLCASSLARGDTQYFGPGTRLTVL.

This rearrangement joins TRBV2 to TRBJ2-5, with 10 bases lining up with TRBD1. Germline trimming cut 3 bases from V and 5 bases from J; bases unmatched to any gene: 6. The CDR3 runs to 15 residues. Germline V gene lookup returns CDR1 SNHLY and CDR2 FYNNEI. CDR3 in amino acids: CASSDDRGLGETQYF. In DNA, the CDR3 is TGTGCCAGCAGTGATGACAGGGGGCTGGGGGAGACCCAGTACTTC.

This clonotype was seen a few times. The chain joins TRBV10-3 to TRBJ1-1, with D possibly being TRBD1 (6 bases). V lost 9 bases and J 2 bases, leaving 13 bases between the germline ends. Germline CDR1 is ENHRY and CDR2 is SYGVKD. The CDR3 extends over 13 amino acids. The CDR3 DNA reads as TGTGCCATTGGGAAACAGGGAAACACTGAAGCTTTCTTT. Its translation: CAIGKQGNTEAFF.

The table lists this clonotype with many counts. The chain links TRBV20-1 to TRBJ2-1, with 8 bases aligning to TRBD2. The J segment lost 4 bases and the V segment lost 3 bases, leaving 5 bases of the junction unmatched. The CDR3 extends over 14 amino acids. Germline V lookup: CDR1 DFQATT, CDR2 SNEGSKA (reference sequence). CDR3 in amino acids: CSASGGRLYNEQFF. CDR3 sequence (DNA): TGCAGTGCTAGTGGCGGGAGGCTGTACAATGAGCAGTTCTTC.

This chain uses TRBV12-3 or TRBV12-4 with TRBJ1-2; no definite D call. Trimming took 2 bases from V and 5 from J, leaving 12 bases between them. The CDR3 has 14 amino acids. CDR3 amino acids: CASSLNSGRYGYTF. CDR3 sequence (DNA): TGTGCCAGCAGTTTAAACTCCGGGAGGTATGGCTACACCTTC.

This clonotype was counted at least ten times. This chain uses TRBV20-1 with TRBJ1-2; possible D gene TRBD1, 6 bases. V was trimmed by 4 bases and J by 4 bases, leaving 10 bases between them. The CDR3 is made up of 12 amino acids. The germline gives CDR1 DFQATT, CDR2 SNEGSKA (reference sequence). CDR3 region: CSATGQPYGYTF. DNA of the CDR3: TGCAGTGCTACGGGACAACCCTATGGCTACACCTTC.

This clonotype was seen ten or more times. The CDR3 loop is CASSSNPTPSKTQYF. The CDR3 DNA is TGTGCCAGCAGCTCGAATCCGACTCCATCCAAGACCCAGTACTTC. The chain uses TRBV5-5 and TRBJ2-5; unclear D gene. V shed 3 bases and J shed 6 bases, with 18 bases lying between them. Germline V gives CDR1 SGHKS, CDR2 YYEKEE (reference sequence). This CDR3 contains 15 residues.

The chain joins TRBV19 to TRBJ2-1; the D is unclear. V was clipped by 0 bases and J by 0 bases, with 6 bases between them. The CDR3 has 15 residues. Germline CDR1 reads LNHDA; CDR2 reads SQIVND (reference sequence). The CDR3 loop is CASSIEPYSYNEQFF. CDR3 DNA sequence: TGTGCCAGTAGTATAGAACCATACTCCTACAATGAGCAGTTCTTC.

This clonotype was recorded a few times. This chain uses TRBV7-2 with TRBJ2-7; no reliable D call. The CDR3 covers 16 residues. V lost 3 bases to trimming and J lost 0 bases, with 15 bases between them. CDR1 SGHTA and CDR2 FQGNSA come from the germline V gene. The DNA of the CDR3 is TGTGCCAGCAGCTTGATGCCCACAGCACCCTCCTACGAGCAGTACTTC. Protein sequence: CASSLMPTAPSYEQYF.

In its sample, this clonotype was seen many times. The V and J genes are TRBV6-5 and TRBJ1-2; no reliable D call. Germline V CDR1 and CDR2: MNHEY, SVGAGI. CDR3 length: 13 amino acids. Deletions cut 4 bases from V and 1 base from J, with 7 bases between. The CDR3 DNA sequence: TGTGCCAGCAGTTCCCGGGATAACTATGGCTACACCTTC. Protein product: CASSSRDNYGYTF.

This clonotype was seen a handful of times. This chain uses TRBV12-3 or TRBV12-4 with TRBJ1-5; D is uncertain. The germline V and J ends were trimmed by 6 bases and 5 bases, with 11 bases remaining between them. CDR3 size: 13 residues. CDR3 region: CASSGGNYQPQHF. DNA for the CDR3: TGTGCCAGCAGCGGAGGGAACTATCAGCCCCAGCATTTT.

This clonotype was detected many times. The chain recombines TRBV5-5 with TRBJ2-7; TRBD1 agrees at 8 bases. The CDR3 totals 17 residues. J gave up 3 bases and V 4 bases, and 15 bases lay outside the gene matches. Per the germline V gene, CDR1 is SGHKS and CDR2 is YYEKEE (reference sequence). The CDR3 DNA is TGTGCCAGCAGCCCCGGGACAGGAGGCAGGTTCAGCTACGAGCAGTACGTC. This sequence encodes CASSPGTGGRFSYEQYV.

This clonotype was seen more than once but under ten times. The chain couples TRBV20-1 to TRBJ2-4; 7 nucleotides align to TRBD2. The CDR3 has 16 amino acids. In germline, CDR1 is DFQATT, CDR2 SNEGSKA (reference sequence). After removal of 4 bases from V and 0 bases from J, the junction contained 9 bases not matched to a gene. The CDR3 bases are TGCAGTGCTACTAACCTAGCGGAGGGAGCCAAAAACATTCAGTACTTC. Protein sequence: CSATNLAEGAKNIQYF.

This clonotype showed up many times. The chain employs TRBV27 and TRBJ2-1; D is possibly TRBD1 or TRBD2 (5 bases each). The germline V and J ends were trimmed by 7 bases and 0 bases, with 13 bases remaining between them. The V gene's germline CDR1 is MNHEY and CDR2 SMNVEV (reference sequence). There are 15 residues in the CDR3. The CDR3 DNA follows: TGTGCCAGCACCTCACCGGGGCCCTCCTACAATGAGCAGTTCTTC. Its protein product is CASTSPGPSYNEQFF.

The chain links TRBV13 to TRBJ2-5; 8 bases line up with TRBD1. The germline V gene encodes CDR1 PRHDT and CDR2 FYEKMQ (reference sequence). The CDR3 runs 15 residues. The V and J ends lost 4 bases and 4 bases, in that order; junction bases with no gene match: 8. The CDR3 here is CASSSLQGDGETQYF. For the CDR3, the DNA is TGTGCCAGCAGCTCCCTACAGGGGGATGGAGAGACCCAGTACTTC.

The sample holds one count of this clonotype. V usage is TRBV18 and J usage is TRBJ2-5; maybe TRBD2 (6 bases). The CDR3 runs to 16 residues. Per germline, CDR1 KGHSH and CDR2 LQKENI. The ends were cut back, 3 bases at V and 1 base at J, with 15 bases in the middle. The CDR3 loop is CASSPWDSFLQETQYF. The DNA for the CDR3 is TGTGCCAGCTCACCTTGGGACTCCTTCCTCCAAGAGACCCAGTACTTC.

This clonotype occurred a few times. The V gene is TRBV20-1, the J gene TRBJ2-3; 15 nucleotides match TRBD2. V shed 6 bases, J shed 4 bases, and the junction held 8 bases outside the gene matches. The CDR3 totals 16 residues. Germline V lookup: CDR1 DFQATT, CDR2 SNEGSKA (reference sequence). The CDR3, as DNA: TGCAGTGCAAACGGACTAGCGGGAGGGCCATCAGATACGCAGTATTTT. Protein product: CSANGLAGGPSDTQYF.

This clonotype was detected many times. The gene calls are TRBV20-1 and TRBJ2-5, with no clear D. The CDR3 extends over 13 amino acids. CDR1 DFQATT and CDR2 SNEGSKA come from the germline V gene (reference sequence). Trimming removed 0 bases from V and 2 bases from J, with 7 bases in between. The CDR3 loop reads CSARDAAQETQYF. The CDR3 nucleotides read TGCAGTGCTAGAGACGCAGCACAAGAGACCCAGTACTTC.

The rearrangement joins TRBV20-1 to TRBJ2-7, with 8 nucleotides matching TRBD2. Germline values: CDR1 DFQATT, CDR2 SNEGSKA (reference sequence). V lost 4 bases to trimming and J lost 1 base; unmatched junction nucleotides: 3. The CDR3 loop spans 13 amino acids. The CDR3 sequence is CSAIKRGSYEQYF. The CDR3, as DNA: TGCAGTGCTATTAAGCGGGGGTCCTACGAGCAGTACTTC.

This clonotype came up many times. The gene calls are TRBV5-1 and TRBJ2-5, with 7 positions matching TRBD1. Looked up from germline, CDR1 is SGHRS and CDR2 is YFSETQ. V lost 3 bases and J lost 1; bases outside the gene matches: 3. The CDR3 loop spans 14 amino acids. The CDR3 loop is CASSSGQVQETQYF. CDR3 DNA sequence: TGCGCCAGCAGCTCCGGACAGGTCCAAGAGACCCAGTACTTC.

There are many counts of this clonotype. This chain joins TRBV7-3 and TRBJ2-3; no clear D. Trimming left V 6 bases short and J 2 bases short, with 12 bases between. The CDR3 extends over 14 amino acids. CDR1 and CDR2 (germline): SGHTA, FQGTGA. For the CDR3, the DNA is TGTGCCAGCAGTCTCCGGCCCGTCACAGATACGCAGTATTTT. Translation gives CASSLRPVTDTQYF. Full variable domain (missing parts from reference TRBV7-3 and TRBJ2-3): GAGVSQTPSNKVTEKGKYVELRCDPISGHTALYWYRQSLGQGPEFLIYFQGTGAADDSGLPNDRFFAVRPEGSVSTLKIQRTERGDSAVYLCASSLRPVTDTQYFGPGTRLTVL.